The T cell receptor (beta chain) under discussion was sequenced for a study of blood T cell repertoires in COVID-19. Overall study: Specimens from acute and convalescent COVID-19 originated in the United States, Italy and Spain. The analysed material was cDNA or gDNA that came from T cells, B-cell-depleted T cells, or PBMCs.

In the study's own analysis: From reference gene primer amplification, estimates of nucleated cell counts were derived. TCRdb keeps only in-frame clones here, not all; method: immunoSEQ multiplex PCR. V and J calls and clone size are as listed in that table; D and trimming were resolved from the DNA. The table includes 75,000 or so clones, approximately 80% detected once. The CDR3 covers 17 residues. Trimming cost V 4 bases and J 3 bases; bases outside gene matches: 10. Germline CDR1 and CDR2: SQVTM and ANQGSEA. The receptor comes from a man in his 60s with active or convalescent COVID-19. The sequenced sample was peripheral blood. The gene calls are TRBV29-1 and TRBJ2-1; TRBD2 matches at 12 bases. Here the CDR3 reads CSVVWTSGDNNYNEQFF. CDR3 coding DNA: TGCAGCGTTGTTTGGACTAGCGGGGACAATAACTACAATGAGCAGTTCTTC.